Listed here is a single T cell receptor beta chain. Its specificity is not known. Each TCR cDNA library carried sample-specific barcodes on both ends. TCRdb re-derived calls from the 5' RACE reads in MiXCR, one entry per CDR3 protein. The repertoire consists of approximately 280 distinct CDR3 sequences, with around 59% occurring once and the leading ten covering 30% to 45%. The CDR3 totals 13 residues. V gave up 2 bases and J gave up 1 base, with 6 bases separating them. Germline CDR1 and CDR2: MDHEN and SYDVKM. The data originate from a study of identical twins' blood T cells. Study in general: Roughly 6 alpha and roughly six beta libraries together yielded 50 million to 65 million reads. Overall study findings and caveats: Shared CDR3 clonotype counts tracked mainly the product of cloneset sizes. Environmental influences on twin similarity could not be excluded.

The rearrangement uses TRBV28 and TRBJ2-7; D gene ambiguous. The receptor's source is a woman between 18 and 55 years old in good health. Material: PBMCs. CDR3 sequence: CASSLGVSYEQYF. The DNA for the CDR3 is TGTGCCAGCAGTTTAGGGGTTTCCTACGAGCAGTACTTC.